Listed below are T cell receptor beta chains from one sample, sequenced in a study of memory CD4+ T cells and cytomegalovirus serostatus. TCRdb's table, derived via immunoSEQ multiplex PCR, lists solely in-frame clones and lacks some. Counted here are approximately 30,000 clones, approximately 72% occurring once; the ten biggest clones make up less than 0.65%. Sequencing used memory CD4+ T cells from blood. The receptors come from an adult in good health and CMV-seronegative. Some clones in this sample may be carry-over from other donors' samples. Each CDR3 is given with its conserved first and last residue. The order of the fields is clone size, V gene, D gene, J gene, CDR3 DNA, CDR3 protein. D genes are given only for firm matches. Where a row states a size, it is once, few, many or the class of an expanded clone; other rows omit it.

NA	TRBV4-2	NA	TRBJ1-3	TGTGCCAGCAGCCAAGACAGGAGGTCTGGAAACACCATATATTTT	CASSQDRRSGNTIYF
NA	TRBV5-6	TRBD1	TRBJ1-4	TGTGCCAGCAGCGGCAGGGGGAAATGGGATGAAAAACTGTTTTTT	CASSGRGKWDEKLFF
NA	TRBV14	NA	TRBJ1-2	TGTGCCAGCAGCCGATACAGGGAAGGGAACTATGGCTACACCTTC	CASSRYREGNYGYTF
NA	TRBV4-1	NA	TRBJ2-7	TGCGCCAGCAGCCAAGATTTGGGAAGGGCACGCGACTCCTACGAGCAGTACTTC	CASSQDLGRARDSYEQYF
NA	TRBV19	TRBD1	TRBJ2-7	TGTGCCAGTAGTCACCGACAGGGGAGTTTTTCCTACGAGCAGTACTTC	CASSHRQGSFSYEQYF
NA	TRBV6-5	NA	TRBJ1-5	TGTGCCAGAAAGGGAAGATACGATAGCAATCAGCCCCAGCATTTT	CARKGRYDSNQPQHF
NA	TRBV19	NA	TRBJ1-5	TGTGCCAGTAGCGGTCGGGGCACCTTAAATTATCAGCCCCAGCATTTT	CASSGRGTLNYQPQHF
NA	TRBV6-6	TRBD2	TRBJ2-3	TGTGCCAGCAGTAGGACTAGCGGGTACACAGATACGCAGTATTTT	CASSRTSGYTDTQYF
NA	TRBV30	NA	TRBJ1-1	TGTGCCTGGAGCCGACAGGAGAACACTGAAGCTTTCTTT	CAWSRQENTEAFF
NA	TRBV9	NA	TRBJ2-3	TGTGCCAGCAGCCCCCGACCCCTACAGCGGGCGAACACAGATACGCAGTATTTT	CASSPRPLQRANTDTQYF
NA	TRBV5-5	TRBD1	TRBJ1-4	TGTGCCAGCAGCTTGTCCGGGACAGGGAATGAAAAACTGTTTTTT	CASSLSGTGNEKLFF
NA	TRBV5-1	TRBD2	TRBJ2-2	TGCGCCAGCAGCTTGGGACGGGGGGGCATCACCGGGGAGCTGTTTTTT	CASSLGRGGITGELFF
few	TRBV2	TRBD1	TRBJ1-2	TGTGCCAGCACCCAGACAGGGGCCCGCCGAAAAGGGAGCTACACCTTC	CASTQTGARRKGSYTF
NA	TRBV6-1	TRBD1	TRBJ2-7	TGTGCCAGCAGCTGGGACAGACCAGCCGAGCAGTACTTC	CASSWDRPAEQYF
NA	TRBV19	NA	TRBJ1-1	TGTGCCAGTAGTACCCCTGGTATGGGCACTGAAGCTTTCTTT	CASSTPGMGTEAFF
once	TRBV10-1	NA	TRBJ1-2	TGCGCCAGCAGTGATGGATCGGCAGGGGAGGATGTTAGCTACACCTTC	CASSDGSAGEDVSYTF
NA	TRBV28	NA	TRBJ1-2	TGTGCCAGCAGTCTACCGGATATAGGTTACTATGGCTACACCTTC	CASSLPDIGYYGYTF
NA	TRBV6-5	NA	TRBJ2-3	TGTGCCAGCCGGAGTTCCACAGATACGCAGTATTTT	CASRSSTDTQYF
NA	TRBV5-1	TRBD2	TRBJ2-5	TGCGCCAGCAGCTTGGGCCTAGCGGTTTGGTACCAAGAGACCCAGTACTTC	CASSLGLAVWYQETQYF
NA	TRBV18	TRBD1	TRBJ1-1	TGTGCCAGCTCACCGATGGGACAGGGCAACACTGAAGCTTTCTTT	CASSPMGQGNTEAFF
NA	TRBV7-9	NA	TRBJ1-3	TGTGCCAGCAGCTTAGACTCACGGGGAAACACCATATATTTT	CASSLDSRGNTIYF
NA	TRBV6-5	NA	TRBJ2-5	TGTGCCAGCAGTTGGTCACTTCAAGAGACCCAGTACTTC	CASSWSLQETQYF
NA	TRBV7-2	NA	TRBJ1-1	TGTGCCAGCAGCGAGTGGGGGAACACTGAAGCTTTCTTT	CASSEWGNTEAFF
NA	TRBV5-1	NA	TRBJ2-3	TGCGCCAGCAGTCTACAGGCCCTCGGGGGCACAGATACGCAGTATTTT	CASSLQALGGTDTQYF
NA	TRBV11-3	TRBD1	TRBJ1-4	TGTGCCAGCAGCTTCAGTGGGACAGAGAATGAAAAACTGTTTTTT	CASSFSGTENEKLFF
NA	TRBV6-1	TRBD1	TRBJ2-1	TGTGCCAGCAGCTTAGGACAGGGGGCAGGGGAGCAGTTCTTC	CASSLGQGAGEQFF
NA	TRBV7-8	NA	TRBJ2-2	TGTGCCAGCAGCTCCCGCACCGCCGGGGAGCTGTTTTTT	CASSSRTAGELFF
NA	TRBV5-1	NA	TRBJ1-3	TGCGCCAGCAGGGAGGGGACTGGAAACACCATATATTTT	CASREGTGNTIYF
NA	TRBV5-5	TRBD1	TRBJ2-7	TGTGCCAGCAGCTTGGGGCTGGGACAGGACTACGAGCAGTACTTC	CASSLGLGQDYEQYF
NA	TRBV4-2	NA	TRBJ1-2	TGTGCCAGCAGCGGGACTCTTAGAGCTAACTATGGCTACACCTTC	CASSGTLRANYGYTF
NA	TRBV6-5	TRBD1	TRBJ1-1	TGTGCCAGCAGTACACAGGGGGCTATGAACACTGAAGCTTTCTTT	CASSTQGAMNTEAFF
few	TRBV11-2	TRBD1	TRBJ1-6	TGTGCCAGCAGACAGGGGGCTGATAATTCACCCCTCCACTTT	CASRQGADNSPLHF
once	TRBV19	TRBD2	TRBJ2-7	TGTGCCAGTAGCCCCTCGGGCGGGGGGATTGGCGAGCAGTACTTC	CASSPSGGGIGEQYF
once	TRBV5-1	TRBD1	TRBJ1-2	TGCGCCAGCAGCTTGATGGACAGGGCGGGTGGCTACACCTTC	CASSLMDRAGGYTF
NA	TRBV15	NA	TRBJ2-3	TGTGCCACCAGCAGAGGCCTGGACAGGAGGGCTACAGATACGCAGTATTTT	CATSRGLDRRATDTQYF
NA	TRBV5-6	NA	TRBJ2-2	TGTGCCAGCAGCACCCTTACTAGCACCGGGGAGCTGTTTTTT	CASSTLTSTGELFF
NA	TRBV4-3	TRBD1	TRBJ2-5	TGCGCCAGCAGCCCAGGGACAGGGAGGGGAGAGACCCAGTACTTC	CASSPGTGRGETQYF
NA	TRBV7-2	TRBD1	TRBJ2-7	TGTGCCAGCAGCTCGACAGGGCCATACGAGCAGTACTTC	CASSSTGPYEQYF
NA	TRBV6-6	TRBD1	TRBJ1-4	TGTGCCAGCAGCCACATGCAGGGGGGTAATGAAAAACTGTTTTTT	CASSHMQGGNEKLFF
NA	TRBV2	NA	TRBJ2-1	TGTGCCAGCCTTAGAGGGCATCTTTACAATGAGCAGTTCTTC	CASLRGHLYNEQFF
once	TRBV19	NA	TRBJ2-3	TGTGCCAGTAGTGCGTTTGAGACACTCAGCACAGATACGCAGTATTTT	CASSAFETLSTDTQYF
NA	TRBV6-6	TRBD1	TRBJ1-2	TGTGCCAGCAGGGACTGGACAGGGCCACTCTATGGCTACACCTTC	CASRDWTGPLYGYTF
NA	TRBV11-2	NA	TRBJ1-6	TGTGCCAGCAGCTCGAGACAGAGCTCCTATAATTCACCCCTCCACTTT	CASSSRQSSYNSPLHF
NA	TRBV7-2	NA	TRBJ2-5	TGTGCCAGCAGCCCCCAGGGGAATGCTCGTAAAGAGACCCAGTACTTC	CASSPQGNARKETQYF
NA	TRBV2	NA	TRBJ2-2	TGTGCCAGCATCGTAGACGGAATGGGCACCGGGGAGCTGTTTTTT	CASIVDGMGTGELFF
NA	TRBV4-2	NA	TRBJ2-1	TGTGCCAGCAGCCAAGAGCCGGCTAGCTCCATAGGCCATGAGCAGTTCTTC	CASSQEPASSIGHEQFF
NA	TRBV10-3	NA	TRBJ2-2	TGTGCCATCAGAGACGACAGCCCTACCGGGGAGCTGTTTTTT	CAIRDDSPTGELFF
NA	TRBV11-2	TRBD1	TRBJ2-2	TGTGCCAGCAGCCACCCCGGGTGGGGACAGAGGTATACCGGGGAGCTGTTTTTT	CASSHPGWGQRYTGELFF
NA	TRBV7-2	TRBD2	TRBJ2-5	TGTGCCAGCAGCGGTGGGACTAGCCGGGAGACCCAGTACTTC	CASSGGTSRETQYF
NA	TRBV30	NA	TRBJ1-2	TGTGCCCGAGGGGCAGGGAGGGACTATGGCTACACCTTC	CARGAGRDYGYTF
NA	TRBV28	NA	TRBJ1-6	TGTGCCAGCAGTTTAGTGGGGGTAAAATATAATTCACCCCTCCACTTT	CASSLVGVKYNSPLHF
NA	TRBV7-3	TRBD2	TRBJ2-5	TGTGCCAGCAGCCCCGCTAGCGGGGGGGCAGAGACCCAGTACTTC	CASSPASGGAETQYF
NA	TRBV10-3	TRBD2	TRBJ2-1	TGTGCCATCAGAGAAACCGGGACTGGATTGGGAGGGGATGAGCAGTTCTTC	CAIRETGTGLGGDEQFF
NA	TRBV19	TRBD1	TRBJ2-3	TGTGCCAGTAGCCCCAGGACAGGGATCACAGATACGCAGTATTTT	CASSPRTGITDTQYF
NA	TRBV6-5	NA	TRBJ1-1	TGTGCCAGCAGTAAACTCGGGGTTTTGAACACTGAAGCTTTCTTT	CASSKLGVLNTEAFF
few	TRBV4-2	NA	TRBJ2-3	TGTGCCAGCAGCCAAGATAGACTGAGCACAGATACGCAGTATTTT	CASSQDRLSTDTQYF
NA	TRBV11-3	NA	TRBJ2-1	TGTGCCAGCAGCTTAGATCCTTCAGGCTACAATGAGCAGTTCTTC	CASSLDPSGYNEQFF